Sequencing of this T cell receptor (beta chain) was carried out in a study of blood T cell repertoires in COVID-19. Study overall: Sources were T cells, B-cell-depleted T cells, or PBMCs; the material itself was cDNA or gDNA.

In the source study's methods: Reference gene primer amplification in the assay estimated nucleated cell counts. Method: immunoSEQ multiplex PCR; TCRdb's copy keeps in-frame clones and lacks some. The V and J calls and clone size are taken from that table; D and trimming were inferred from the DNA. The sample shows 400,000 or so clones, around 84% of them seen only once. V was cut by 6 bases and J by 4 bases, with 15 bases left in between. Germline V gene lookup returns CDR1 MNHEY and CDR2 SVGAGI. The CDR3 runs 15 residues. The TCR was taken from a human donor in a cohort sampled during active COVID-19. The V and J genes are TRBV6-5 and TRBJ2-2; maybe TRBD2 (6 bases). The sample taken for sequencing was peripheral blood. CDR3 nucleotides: TGTGCCAGCAGAGCCCCGGGGGTGGGCACCGGGGAGCTGTTTTTT. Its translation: CASRAPGVGTGELFF.